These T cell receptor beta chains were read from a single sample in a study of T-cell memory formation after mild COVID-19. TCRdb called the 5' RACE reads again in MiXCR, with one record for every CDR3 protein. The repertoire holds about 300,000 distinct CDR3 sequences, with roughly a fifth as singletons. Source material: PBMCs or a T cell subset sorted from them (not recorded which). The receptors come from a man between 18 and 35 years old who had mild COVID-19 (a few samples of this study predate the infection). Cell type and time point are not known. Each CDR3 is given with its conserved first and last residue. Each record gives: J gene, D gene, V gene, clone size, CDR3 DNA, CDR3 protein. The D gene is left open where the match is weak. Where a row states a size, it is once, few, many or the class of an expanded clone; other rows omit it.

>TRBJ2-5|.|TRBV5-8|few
TGTGCCAGCAGCTCGTCTCTTGGGGAGAAGACCCAGTACTTC
CASSSSLGEKTQYF
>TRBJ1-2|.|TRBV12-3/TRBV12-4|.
TGTGCCAGCAGTTTAGCGTTGGGGCCCTATGGCTACACCTTC
CASSLALGPYGYTF
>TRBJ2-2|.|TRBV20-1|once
TGCAGTGCGGAAGGATCCACCGGGGAGCTGTTTTTT
CSAEGSTGELFF
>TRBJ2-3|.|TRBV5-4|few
TGTGCCAGCAGCTTGCCTAGCGCCCCAGATACGCAGTATTTT
CASSLPSAPDTQYF
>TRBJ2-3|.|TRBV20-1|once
TGCAGTGCTAGGGTCCCAGATACGCAGTATTTT
CSARVPDTQYF
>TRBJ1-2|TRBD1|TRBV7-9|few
TGTGCCAGCAGGGGGAAACCGGGACAGGGATATGGCTACACCTTC
CASRGKPGQGYGYTF
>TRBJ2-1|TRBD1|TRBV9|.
TGTGCCAGCAGCCTCCAGGCCCAGGGGGACAATGAGCAGTTCTTC
CASSLQAQGDNEQFF
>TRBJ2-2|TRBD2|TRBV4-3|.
TGCGCCAGCAGCCAGCAACTAGCGGGGGCCTACGGCGGGGAGCTGTTTTTT
CASSQQLAGAYGGELFF
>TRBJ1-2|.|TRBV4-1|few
TGCGCCAGCAGCCAAGGGGGTCCGGGCCCGCGTTATGGCTACACCTTC
CASSQGGPGPRYGYTF
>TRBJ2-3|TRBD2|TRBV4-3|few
TGCGCCAGCAGCCAAGGGGCTAGCGGGGGCCTCCTCGCCACGCAGTATTTT
CASSQGASGGLLATQYF
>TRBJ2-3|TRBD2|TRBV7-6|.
TGTGCCAGCAGCCCCTCGAGCGGGGGGAGGAGCACAGATACGCAGTATTTT
CASSPSSGGRSTDTQYF
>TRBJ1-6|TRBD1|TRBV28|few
TGTGCCAGCGGTCCCCTTGGACAGGCCCTCCACTTT
CASGPLGQALHF
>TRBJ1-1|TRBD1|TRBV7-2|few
TGTGCCAGCAGTCAGTTAGGACAGGGTGGAGCTGAAGCTTTCTTT
CASSQLGQGGAEAFF
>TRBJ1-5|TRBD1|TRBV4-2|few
TGTGCCAGCAGCCAAGATCCACAGGGGGCGAGTCAGCCCCAGCATTTT
CASSQDPQGASQPQHF
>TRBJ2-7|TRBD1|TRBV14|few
TGTGCCAGCAGCCAAGACCGCTCGGGACAGAGGTTCGAGCAGTACTTC
CASSQDRSGQRFEQYF
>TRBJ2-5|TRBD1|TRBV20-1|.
TGCAGTGCTGGCCGCAGGGGGGAGACCCAGTACTTC
CSAGRRGETQYF
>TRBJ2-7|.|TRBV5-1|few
TGCGCCAGCACCCGAGTTGGGGGCAACTACGAGCAGTACTTC
CASTRVGGNYEQYF
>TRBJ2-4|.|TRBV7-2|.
TGTGCCAGCAGCTCGGGACTCGGGATGGGCAAAAACATTCAGTACTTC
CASSSGLGMGKNIQYF
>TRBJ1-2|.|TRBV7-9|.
TGTGCCAGCAGCTTAGAGAGGAGTAACTATGGCTACACCTTC
CASSLERSNYGYTF
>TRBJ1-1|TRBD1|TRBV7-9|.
TGTGCCAGCAGCCCGGTAGGGACAGCCAACACTGAAGCTTTCTTT
CASSPVGTANTEAFF
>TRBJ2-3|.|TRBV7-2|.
TGTGCCAGCAGCTTCACCCCAGATACGCAGTATTTT
CASSFTPDTQYF
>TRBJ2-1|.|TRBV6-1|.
TGTGCCATCCTAGGGCAGGGCTACAATGAGCAGTTCTTC
CAILGQGYNEQFF
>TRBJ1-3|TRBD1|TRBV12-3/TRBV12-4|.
TGTGCCAGCGGATTCCCTCTGGGGACAGTCGGAAACACCATATATTTT
CASGFPLGTVGNTIYF
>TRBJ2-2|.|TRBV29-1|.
TGCAGCGTTGAAGAGAGGGAACCCGGGGAGCTGTTTTTT
CSVEEREPGELFF
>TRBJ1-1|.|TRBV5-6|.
TGTGCCAGCTCGGGGTGGGGGCGGTGGAACACTGAAGCTTTCTTT
CASSGWGRWNTEAFF
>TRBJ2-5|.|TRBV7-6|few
TGTGCCAGCAGCTTAGATCCTAGTGGTAAGACCCAGTACTTC
CASSLDPSGKTQYF
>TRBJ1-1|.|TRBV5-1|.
TGCGCCAGCAGCTTGGATACAGGGCTTGAAGCTTTCTTT
CASSLDTGLEAFF
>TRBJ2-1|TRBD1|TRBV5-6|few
TGTGCCAGCAGCTTGATGGGACAGGGTGGGCATGAGCAGTTCTTC
CASSLMGQGGHEQFF
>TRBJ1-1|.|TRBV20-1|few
TGCAGTGCTAGGGAGAACACTGAAGCTTTCTTT
CSARENTEAFF
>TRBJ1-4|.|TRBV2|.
TGTGCCAGCAGTGAAGTTTTAGGGGTAGGAGAAAAACTGTTTTTT
CASSEVLGVGEKLFF
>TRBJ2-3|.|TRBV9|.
TGTGCCAGCAGCGTAGCTCACACAGATACGCAGTATTTT
CASSVAHTDTQYF
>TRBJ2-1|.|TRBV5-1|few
TGCGCCTCGGGTGGGTCAGGCTCCTACAATGAGCAGTTCTTC
CASGGSGSYNEQFF
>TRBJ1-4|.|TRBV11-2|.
TGTGCCAGCAACGAGCGTTCCATCGGAACCGAAAAACTGTTTTTT
CASNERSIGTEKLFF
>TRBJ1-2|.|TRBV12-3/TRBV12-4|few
TGTGCCAGCAGTTACAGGGACTATGGCTACACCTTC
CASSYRDYGYTF
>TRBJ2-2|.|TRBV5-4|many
TGTGCCAGCAGCTTTGGTTTCCCGAACACCGGGGAGCTGTTTTTT
CASSFGFPNTGELFF
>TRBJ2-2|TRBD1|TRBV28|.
TGTGCCAGCAGGCCCGGGACAGTAACCACCGGGGAGCTGTTTTTT
CASRPGTVTTGELFF
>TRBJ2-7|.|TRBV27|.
TGTGCCAGCAGTTTAATCAGGGGAGCTCATGAGCAGTACTTC
CASSLIRGAHEQYF
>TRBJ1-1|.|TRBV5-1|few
TGCGCCAGCAGCTTCCCCCAGAGGGATGAAGCTTTCTTT
CASSFPQRDEAFF
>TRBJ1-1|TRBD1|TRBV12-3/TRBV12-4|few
TGTGCCACCCGGATGGGACAGTCAAACACTGAAGCTTTCTTT
CATRMGQSNTEAFF
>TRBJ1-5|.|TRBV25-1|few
TGTGCCAGCAGCGCCGAAGGGGGTAGCAATCAGCCCCAGCATTTT
CASSAEGGSNQPQHF
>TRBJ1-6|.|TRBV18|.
TGTGCCAGCTCCGAACTCGCACGGGGGCGCAATTCACCCCTCCACTTT
CASSELARGRNSPLHF
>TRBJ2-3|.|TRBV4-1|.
TGCGCCAGCAGCCCCCCGGGGTTCAGGGGTCGCACAGATACGCAGTATTTT
CASSPPGFRGRTDTQYF
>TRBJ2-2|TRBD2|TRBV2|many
TGTGCCAGCAGCGAGGGACTAGCGGGGGCGAACACCGGGGAGCTGTTTTTT
CASSEGLAGANTGELFF
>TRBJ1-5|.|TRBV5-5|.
TGTGCCAGCAGCTTCTTGGAGATTGATGCTCAGCCCCAGCATTTT
CASSFLEIDAQPQHF